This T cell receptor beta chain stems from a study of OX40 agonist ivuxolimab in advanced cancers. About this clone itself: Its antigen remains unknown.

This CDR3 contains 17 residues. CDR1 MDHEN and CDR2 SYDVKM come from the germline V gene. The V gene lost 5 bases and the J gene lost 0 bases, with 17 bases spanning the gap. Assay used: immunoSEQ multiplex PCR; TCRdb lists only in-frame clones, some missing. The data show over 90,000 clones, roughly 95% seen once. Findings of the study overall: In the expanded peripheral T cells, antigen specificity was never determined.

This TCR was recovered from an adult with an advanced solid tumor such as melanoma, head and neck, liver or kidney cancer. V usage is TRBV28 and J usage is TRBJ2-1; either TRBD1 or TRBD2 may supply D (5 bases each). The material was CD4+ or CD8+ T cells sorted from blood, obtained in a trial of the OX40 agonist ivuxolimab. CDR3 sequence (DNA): TGTGCCAGCAGTCCCCCGATTTGGGGGAGCTCCTACAATGAGCAGTTCTTC. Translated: CASSPPIWGSSYNEQFF.